Shown below are 2 T cell receptor beta chains from a single sample sequenced in a study of CD8 T cells in ankylosing spondylitis. TCRdb reanalysed the 5' RACE reads using MiXCR and keeps one entry per CDR3 protein. The sample has 150,000 to 200,000 distinct CDR3 sequences; under 15% are singletons. Sequenced material: blood, either unsorted or a sorted T cell fraction (not recorded which). The receptors here all came from a female donor with ankylosing spondylitis or in good health (not recorded which).

This clonotype came up many times. V is TRBV6-2 or TRBV6-3 and J is TRBJ1-4; the match to TRBD1 covers 7 bases. Germline CDR1 and CDR2: MNHEY and SVGEGT. CDR3 length: 12 amino acids. The J segment lost 10 bases and the V segment lost 5 bases, leaving 4 bases of the junction unmatched. CDR3 region: CASSRTGGKLFF. The CDR3 nucleotides are TGTGCCAGCAGTCGGACAGGAGGAAAACTGTTTTTT.

V usage is TRBV7-3 and J usage is TRBJ2-5, with a possible D match to TRBD1 (5 bases). The germline gives CDR1 SGHTA, CDR2 FQGTGA. The CDR3 runs 14 residues. Trimming took 5 bases from V and 3 from J, leaving 13 bases between them. The CDR3 sequence: CASSPARREETQYF. In DNA form, the CDR3 reads TGTGCCAGCAGCCCCGCTCGCAGGGAAGAGACCCAGTACTTC.